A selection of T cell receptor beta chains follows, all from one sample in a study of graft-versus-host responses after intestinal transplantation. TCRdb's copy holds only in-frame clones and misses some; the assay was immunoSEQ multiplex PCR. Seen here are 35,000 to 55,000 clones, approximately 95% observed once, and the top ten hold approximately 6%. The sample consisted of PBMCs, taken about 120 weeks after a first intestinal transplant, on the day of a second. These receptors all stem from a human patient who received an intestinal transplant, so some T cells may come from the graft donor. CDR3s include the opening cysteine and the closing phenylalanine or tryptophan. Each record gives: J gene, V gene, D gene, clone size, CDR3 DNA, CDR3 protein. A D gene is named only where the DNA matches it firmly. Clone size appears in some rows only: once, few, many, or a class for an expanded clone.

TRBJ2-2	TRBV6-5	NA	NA	TGTGCCAGCAGTTACTCGCCACAAGCTCCCGGGGAGCTGTTTTTT	CASSYSPQAPGELFF
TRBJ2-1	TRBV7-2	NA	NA	TGTGCCAGCAGCTCCCTGAGGAGAGGGCCCTACAATGAGCAGTTCTTC	CASSSLRRGPYNEQFF
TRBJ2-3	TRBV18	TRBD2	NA	TGTGCCAGCTCACCAGGACTAGGGGTGACAGATACGCAGTATTTT	CASSPGLGVTDTQYF
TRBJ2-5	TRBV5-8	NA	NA	TGTGCCAGCAGCACGGGACACCTCCAAGAGACCCAGTACTTC	CASSTGHLQETQYF
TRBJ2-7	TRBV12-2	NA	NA	TGTGCAAGTCGCCCCGCCGCTCGCATGCCATTAGCAGCATCGGGGGAGCAGTACTTC	CASRPAARMPLAASGEQYF
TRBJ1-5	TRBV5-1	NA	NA	TGCGCCAGCAGCTTGGCAGGGCGGCTGAATCAGCCCCAGCATTTT	CASSLAGRLNQPQHF
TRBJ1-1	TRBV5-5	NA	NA	TGTGCCAGCAGCTTGGCCGGGGGCATTGGGACTGAAGCTTTCTTT	CASSLAGGIGTEAFF
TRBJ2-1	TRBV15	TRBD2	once	TGTGCCACCAGACACCCCCCAGCTAGCGGGAACAATGAGCAGTTCTTC	CATRHPPASGNNEQFF
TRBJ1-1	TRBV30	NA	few	TGTGCCTGGAGTGTCGGCAGGAACACTGAAGCTTTCTTT	CAWSVGRNTEAFF
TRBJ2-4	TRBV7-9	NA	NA	TGTGCCAGCAGCTTTCAAGCCAAAAACATTCAGTACTTC	CASSFQAKNIQYF
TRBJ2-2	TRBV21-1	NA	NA	TGTGCCAGCAGCAGCACGCGAGGAGGCGGGGAGCTGTTTTTT	CASSSTRGGGELFF
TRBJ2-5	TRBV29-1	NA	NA	TGCAGCGTGGAAGCTCAACGGGTGGAGACCCAGTACTTC	CSVEAQRVETQYF
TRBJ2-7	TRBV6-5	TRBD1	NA	TGTGCCAGCATTTTACCTAGACAGGGAAGGCACGAGCAGTACTTC	CASILPRQGRHEQYF
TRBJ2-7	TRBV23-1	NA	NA	TGCGCCAGCAGTCAATTAATCGTCCGGTCCGTAGCCTACGAGCAGTACTTC	CASSQLIVRSVAYEQYF
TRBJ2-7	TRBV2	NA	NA	TGTGCCAGCAGTGCAAGGCGCGTTTCCTACGAGCAGTACTTC	CASSARRVSYEQYF
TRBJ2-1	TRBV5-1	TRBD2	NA	TGCGCCAGCAGCCTGGAACTAGCGGGAGGTAATGAGCAGTTCTTC	CASSLELAGGNEQFF
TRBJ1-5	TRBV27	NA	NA	TGTGCCAGCAGTTTACCTAATCAGCCCCAGCATTTT	CASSLPNQPQHF
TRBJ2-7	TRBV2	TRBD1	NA	TGTGCCTGCCTGGACAGGGTCTACGAGCAGTACTTC	CACLDRVYEQYF
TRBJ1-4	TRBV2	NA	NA	TGTGCCAGCAGCGATCAGACAGTTGATGAAAAACTGTTTTTT	CASSDQTVDEKLFF
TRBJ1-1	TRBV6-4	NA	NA	TGTGCCCTCAGTCTAGGGGGGACCACTGAAGCCTTCTTT	CALSLGGTTEAFF
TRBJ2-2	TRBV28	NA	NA	TGTGCCAGCAGTCGTCGAAACACCGGGGAGCTGTTTTTT	CASSRRNTGELFF
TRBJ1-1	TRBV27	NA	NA	TGTGCCAGCAGTTTATCGGGGGGCGAGGCTTTCTTT	CASSLSGGEAFF
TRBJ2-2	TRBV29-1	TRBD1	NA	TGCAGCGTTGATGAGACAGGGGCCAACACCGGGGAGCTGTTTTTT	CSVDETGANTGELFF
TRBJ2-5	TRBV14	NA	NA	TGTGCCAGCAGTCTTATTAGGGATGAGACCCAGTACTTC	CASSLIRDETQYF
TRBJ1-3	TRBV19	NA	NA	TGTGCCAGTAGTATTTCCCCCCTCTCTGGAAACACCATATATTTT	CASSISPLSGNTIYF
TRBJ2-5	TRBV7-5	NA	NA	TGTGCCAGAAGCTCCCCTCGGGACTACCCGTACCAAGAGACCCAGTACTTC	CARSSPRDYPYQETQYF
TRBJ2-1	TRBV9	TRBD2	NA	TGTGCCAGCAGCAATCTAGCTAGCGGGAATGAGCAGTTCTTC	CASSNLASGNEQFF
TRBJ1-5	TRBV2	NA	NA	TGTGCCAGCAGCGAGGGGGGTCAGCCCCAGCATTTT	CASSEGGQPQHF
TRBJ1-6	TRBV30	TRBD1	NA	TGTGCCTGGAGTGGTGACAGGGGGCCGAGCTCCTATAATTCACCCCTCCACTTT	CAWSGDRGPSSYNSPLHF
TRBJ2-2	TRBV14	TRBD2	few	TGTGCCAGCAGCCCCTACGCACCCACTAGCGGGACTAACACCGGGGAGCTGTTTTTT	CASSPYAPTSGTNTGELFF
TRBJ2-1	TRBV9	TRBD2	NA	TGTGCCAGCAGCCCCACTAGCGGGAGGTCAAATGAGCAGTTCTTC	CASSPTSGRSNEQFF
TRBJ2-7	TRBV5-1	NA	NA	TGCGCCAGCAGACAGGGTTCCTACGAGCAGTACTTC	CASRQGSYEQYF
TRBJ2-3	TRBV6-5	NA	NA	TGTGCCAGCAGGACCTACACAGATACGCAGTATTTT	CASRTYTDTQYF
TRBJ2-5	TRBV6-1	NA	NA	TGTGCCAGCAGTTCAGGTAGAGAGACCCAGTACTTC	CASSSGRETQYF
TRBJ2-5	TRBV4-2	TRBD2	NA	TGTGCCAGCAGCCACCCCGGGGGGCTAGCGGGGTTCGGAGAGACCCAGTACTTC	CASSHPGGLAGFGETQYF
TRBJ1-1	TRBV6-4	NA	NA	TGTGCCAGCAGTGACTCGGCGGAAGGGGCCACTGAAGCTTTCTTT	CASSDSAEGATEAFF
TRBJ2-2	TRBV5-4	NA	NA	TGTGCCAGCAGCTTGAAGGGTCAGACCGGGGAGCTGTTTTTT	CASSLKGQTGELFF
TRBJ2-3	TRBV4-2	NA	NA	TGTGCCAGCAGCCAAGGTTACTCCCGCACAGATACGCAGTATTTT	CASSQGYSRTDTQYF
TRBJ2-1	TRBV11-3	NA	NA	TGTGCCAGCTCTAACTTTTACAATGAGCAGTTCTTC	CASSNFYNEQFF
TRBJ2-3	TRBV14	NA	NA	TGTGCCAGCAGCCGGGACCTTTTACCCACAGATACGCAGTATTTT	CASSRDLLPTDTQYF
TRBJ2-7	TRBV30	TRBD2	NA	TGTGCCTGGAGTCATGGGACTACCTACGAGCAGTACTTC	CAWSHGTTYEQYF
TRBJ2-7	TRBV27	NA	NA	TGTGCCAGCAGTTTTCTAGTCCCCTACGAGCAGTACTTC	CASSFLVPYEQYF
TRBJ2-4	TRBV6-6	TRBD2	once	TGTGCCAGTAGCCCCTCTCTAGCGGGAGTGGGGAACATTCAGTACTTC	CASSPSLAGVGNIQYF
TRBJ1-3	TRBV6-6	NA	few	TGTGCCAGCATAACAACCGGGACTCCTTGGGGAAACACCATATATTTT	CASITTGTPWGNTIYF
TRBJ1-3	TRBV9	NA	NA	TGTGCCAGCAGCGTAGATGTTGGGAACTCTGGAAACACCATATATTTT	CASSVDVGNSGNTIYF
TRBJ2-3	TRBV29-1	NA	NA	TGCAGCGTTTCACTATCGGCCGGTGGCGCAGATACGCAGTATTTT	CSVSLSAGGADTQYF
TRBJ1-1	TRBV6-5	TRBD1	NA	TGTGCCACCTCCGACAGGGGGGTTACTGAAGCTTTCTTT	CATSDRGVTEAFF
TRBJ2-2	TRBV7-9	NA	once	TGTGCCAGCAGCTTCTATGAGAACACCGGGGAGCTGTTTTTT	CASSFYENTGELFF
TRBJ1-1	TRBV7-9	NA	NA	TGTGCCAGCAGCCGTTTACCAGGGCAGAACACTGAAGCTTTCTTT	CASSRLPGQNTEAFF
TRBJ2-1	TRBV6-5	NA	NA	TGTGCCAGCGGTCACGCTCAAAGTAGGTACAATGAGCAGTTCTTC	CASGHAQSRYNEQFF
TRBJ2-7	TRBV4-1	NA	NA	TGCGCCAGCAGCCAAGTCGGCGAGCAGTACTTC	CASSQVGEQYF
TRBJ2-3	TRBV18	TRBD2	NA	TGTGCCAGCTCACCGACTAGCGGGAGGGGGACAGATACGCAGTATTTT	CASSPTSGRGTDTQYF
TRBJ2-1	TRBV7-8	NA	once	TGTGCCAGCAACATAAGGGGGTCGCGGGAATGGGGATATGAGCAGTTCTTC	CASNIRGSREWGYEQFF